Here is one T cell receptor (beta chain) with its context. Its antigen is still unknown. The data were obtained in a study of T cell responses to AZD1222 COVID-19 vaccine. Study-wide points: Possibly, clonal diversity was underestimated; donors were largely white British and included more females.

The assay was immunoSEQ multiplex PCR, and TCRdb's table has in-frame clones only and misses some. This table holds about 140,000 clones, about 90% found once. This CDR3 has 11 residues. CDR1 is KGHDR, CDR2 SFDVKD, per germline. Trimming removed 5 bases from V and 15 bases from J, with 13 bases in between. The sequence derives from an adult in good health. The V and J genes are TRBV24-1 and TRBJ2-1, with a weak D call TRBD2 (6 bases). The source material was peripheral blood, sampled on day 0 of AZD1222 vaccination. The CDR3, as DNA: TGTGCCACCAGTGTAGGCCGGGGGATGTTCTTC. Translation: CATSVGRGMFF.